Below are 7 T cell receptor beta chains sequenced from a single sample in a study of blood T cell repertoires in COVID-19. Sequencing used immunoSEQ multiplex PCR; TCRdb keeps in-frame clones, though not all of them. The repertoire includes about 120,000 clones, 80% to 90% of them detected once, and around 8% sits in the top ten. The specimen was peripheral blood. Receptor source: a man in his sixties or seventies who had recovered from COVID-19.

J is TRBJ1-2 and V is TRBV28; D gene ambiguous. Trimming removed 6 bases from V and 4 bases from J, with 15 bases in between. Germline V lookup: CDR1 MDHEN, CDR2 SYDVKM. The CDR3 is 14 residues long. CDR3 coding DNA: TGTGCCAGCAGCCAATCTTATCTATTCTATGGCTACACCTTC. Translated: CASSQSYLFYGYTF.

This chain connects TRBV6-2 or TRBV6-3 to TRBJ1-1, with a possible D match to TRBD1 (5 bases). Deletions cut 6 bases from V and 4 bases from J, with 18 bases between. Germline V CDR1 and CDR2: MNHEY, SVGEGT. The CDR3 is 15 amino acids. CDR3 DNA: TGTGCCAGCAGCCGCCCGGGACTAGGGGCCACTGAAGCTTTCTTT. The encoded protein is CASSRPGLGATEAFF.

This rearrangement joins TRBV18 to TRBJ1-1; D gene ambiguous. This CDR3 spans 13 amino acids. Germline values: CDR1 KGHSH, CDR2 LQKENI. V lost 2 bases to trimming and J lost 7 bases, with 11 bases between them. The CDR3 protein is CASSPGGNNEAFF. The CDR3 nucleotides read TGTGCCAGCTCACCAGGAGGGAATAATGAAGCTTTCTTT.

This rearrangement joins TRBV24-1 to TRBJ2-5; 7 bases agree with TRBD2. From germline, CDR1 is KGHDR and CDR2 SFDVKD. Trimming cost V 4 bases and J 1 base; bases outside gene matches: 2. The CDR3 totals 14 residues. CDR3: CATSEAGSQETQYF. As DNA, the CDR3 is TGTGCCACCAGTGAAGCGGGGTCCCAAGAGACCCAGTACTTC.

The chain carries TRBV6-5 and TRBJ2-7; D might be TRBD1 (6 bases). V lost 6 bases, J lost 0 bases, and 15 bases lay in between. CDR1 MNHEY and CDR2 SVGAGI come from the germline V gene. This CDR3 is 15 amino acids long. CDR3 region: CASSPSGVSSYEQYF. CDR3 sequence (DNA): TGTGCCAGCAGCCCGTCAGGGGTCAGCTCCTACGAGCAGTACTTC.

The CDR3 DNA is TGCGCCAGCAGTTGGGGCCAGGGTACAGGTGAAAAACTGTTTTTT. Protein product: CASSWGQGTGEKLFF. The gene calls are TRBV5-1 and TRBJ1-4; D might be TRBD1 (5 bases). Looked up from germline, CDR1 is SGHRS and CDR2 is YFSETQ. There are 15 residues in the CDR3. Trimming shortened V by 5 bases and J by 7 bases, and 18 bases separated the two germline ends. Supplemented by reference TRBV5-1 and TRBJ1-4, the full variable domain reads KAGVTQTPRYLIKTRGQQVTLSCSPISGHRSVSWYQQTPGQGLQFLFEYFSETQRNKGNFPGRFSGRQFSNSRSEMNVSTLELGDSALYLCASSWGQGTGEKLFFGSGTQLSVL.

The V and J genes are TRBV7-9 and TRBJ1-6; 10 bases agree with TRBD1. Trimming removed 4 bases from V and 7 bases from J; junction bases left unmatched: 1. The CDR3 is 14 amino acids. CDR1 SEHNR and CDR2 FQNEAQ come from the germline V gene (reference sequence). The CDR3 sequence is CASSWTGGNSPLHF. CDR3 coding DNA: TGTGCCAGCAGCTGGACAGGGGGAAATTCACCCCTCCACTTT.